Below, one TCR beta chain is given with its context. Its antigen is undetermined. Free of recent acute infections or vaccinations, the donors were healthy HIV-negative adults. This sample is drawn from a study of shared clonotypes between healthy human individuals. Study as a whole: The cohort had a couple of women and a few men, ages 18 to 49. Three plates were used per donor for CD4 naive, three for CD4 memory, two for CD8 naive and one for CD8 memory. Study findings and constraints: The authors sampled blood alone, and tissue repertoires likely differ.

Produced via immunoSEQ multiplex PCR; TCRdb's table is partial and in-frame only. The sample records millions of clones, roughly 95% being singletons. Sequencing input: naive CD4+ T cells sorted from blood. Sample subset: CD45RA+ positively selected. This TCR came from a man aged 18 to 35 in good health.

CDR3 region: CASSPRVRETQYF. In DNA form, the CDR3 reads TGTGCCAGCTCACCGCGGGTTAGAGAGACCCAGTACTTC. The V and J genes are TRBV18 and TRBJ2-5; a possible D gene is TRBD2 (5 bases). Trimming cost V 3 bases and J 4 bases, with 9 bases left between them. CDR1 is KGHSH and CDR2 is LQKENI in the germline V gene. The CDR3 covers 13 residues.